What follows describes a single TCR beta chain. This sample is part of a study of identical twins. Germline V lookup: CDR1 SEHNR, CDR2 FQNEAQ (reference sequence). Trimming pared 8 bases from V and 15 bases from J, leaving 14 bases between. The CDR3 contains 10 residues. TCRdb itself ran the 5' RACE reads through MiXCR, one entry per CDR3 protein. The repertoire holds some 790,000 distinct CDR3 sequences, with 15% to 20% as singletons. These data were likewise used in another study, on T cells expressing NK-cell markers. In that study: For about six donors, the dominant NKG2C+ clonotypes made up roughly 1.0-7.0% of their CD8+ T cells.

This chain connects TRBV7-9 to TRBJ2-1; D ambiguous. This clonotype was obtained from a woman younger than 30 in good health. Material for sequencing was PBMCs. In DNA form, the CDR3 reads TGTGCCAGCGATGGCTCCAATCCGTTCTTC. It specifies CASDGSNPFF.